One sample yielded the 24 T cell receptor beta chains listed below, sequenced in a study of blood T cells in healthy people across ages. Next came a second PCR, run for about 6 to 12 cycles, which used a sample-barcoded 5' primer along with a J-beta primer mix. TCRdb reprocessed the 5' RACE reads via MiXCR and lists one record per CDR3 protein. Counted here are around 900,000 distinct CDR3 sequences, 29% occurring once; the ten biggest clones make up 17%. The specimen was blood. The origin of the receptors is a woman aged 80 or over in good health.

This clonotype occurred many times. The V call is TRBV20-1, the J call TRBJ2-3, with D tentatively TRBD1 (6 bases). The CDR3 totals 13 residues. Trimming took 3 bases from V and 4 from J, leaving 11 bases between them. The germline V gene has CDR1 DFQATT and CDR2 SNEGSKA (reference sequence). CDR3 amino acids: CSASRTAADTQYF. DNA for the CDR3: TGCAGTGCTAGCCGGACAGCCGCAGATACGCAGTATTTT.

Worth noting for this clonotype: One end of the junction fails to match germline, which may point to a read error. This rearrangement joins TRBV3-1 to TRBJ2-5; 7 nucleotides align to TRBD1. The germline CDR1 and CDR2 sequences are LGHDT and YNNKEL (reference sequence). The CDR3 has 14 amino acids. This chain's CDR3 is CAGSQPGQQETQYF. The CDR3 region has the DNA TGTGCCGGCAGCCAACCGGGACAGCAAGAGACCCAGTACTTC.

The chain recombines TRBV24-1 with TRBJ2-1; 10 nucleotides line up with TRBD1. Germline lookup yields CDR1 KGHDR and CDR2 SFDVKD. CDR3 size: 15 residues. Germline trimming cut 6 bases from V and 4 bases from J; bases unmatched to any gene: 5. The CDR3 loop reads CATSNRDRGYNEQFF. Written as DNA, the CDR3 is TGTGCCACCAGTAATCGGGACAGGGGATACAATGAGCAGTTCTTC.

This clonotype was counted ten times or more. The rearrangement links TRBV7-2 to TRBJ1-2; D is unclear. Germline lookup yields CDR1 SGHTA and CDR2 FQGNSA. CDR3 length equals 15 residues. The V gene lost 3 bases and the J gene lost 4 bases, with 15 bases spanning the gap. CDR3 in amino acids: CASSFGLTQLYGYTF. The CDR3, as DNA: TGTGCCAGCAGCTTTGGCCTTACACAGCTCTATGGCTACACCTTC. The full variable domain, in which reference TRBV7-2 and TRBJ1-2 provide the parts outside the CDR3, is GAGVSQSPSNKVTEKGKDVELRCDPISGHTALYWYRQSLGQGLEFLIYFQGNSAPDKSGLPSDRFSAERTGGSVSTLTIQRTQQEDSAVYLCASSFGLTQLYGYTFGSGTRLTVV.

This clonotype was counted ten times or more. The V and J genes are TRBV12-3 or TRBV12-4 and TRBJ2-1; TRBD2 agrees at 12 bases. This CDR3 region has 16 residues. The V gene end was trimmed by 2 bases and the J gene end by 8 bases; junction bases not matched to a gene: 7. This CDR3 reads CASSLNPGTSGYEQFF. CDR3 sequence (DNA): TGTGCCAGCAGTTTAAACCCCGGGACTAGCGGGTATGAGCAGTTCTTC.

V gene TRBV7-2 combines with J gene TRBJ1-1; unclear D gene. V was trimmed by 2 bases and J by 3 bases, leaving 16 bases between them. CDR1 and CDR2 from the germline V gene are SGHTA and FQGNSA. The CDR3 extends over 16 amino acids. In DNA, the CDR3 is TGTGCCAGCAGCTTAATCGGGTTCCTGGGCTACACTGAAGCTTTCTTT. Translated: CASSLIGFLGYTEAFF.

In its sample, this clonotype was seen many times. The chain recombines TRBV21-1 with TRBJ2-3. TRBV21-1 corresponds to a pseudogene. This CDR3 contains 15 residues. In DNA form, the CDR3 reads TGTGCCAGCAGTCTTTGTGGGTTTGGCACAGATACGCAGTATTTT. Protein sequence: CASSLCGFGTDTQYF.

Many counts were recorded for this clonotype. The genes are TRBV12-3 or TRBV12-4 and TRBJ2-3; no firm D call. This CDR3 has 13 amino acids. Trimming shortened V by 6 bases and J by 5 bases, and 12 bases separated the two germline ends. The CDR3 loop reads CASRAPGVDTQYF. The CDR3 DNA is TGTGCCAGCAGGGCACCTGGGGTAGATACGCAGTATTTT.

This clonotype was seen a few times. A much larger clone differs from this one at a single base, so this may be a read error. The rearrangement joins TRBV6-4 to TRBJ2-4, with D maybe TRBD2 (6 bases). Trimming shortened V by 8 bases and J by 13 bases, and 21 bases separated the two germline ends. The CDR3 is made up of 13 amino acids. From germline, CDR1 is MRHNA and CDR2 SNTAGT. CDR3 bases: TGTGCCAGCTGTTACCGGGACTTCAATGAGCAGTACTTC. Its translation: CASCYRDFNEQYF.

This clonotype was observed at least ten times. The chain employs TRBV20-1 and TRBJ2-7, with 12 nucleotides matching TRBD2. Unmatched junction bases numbered 6, after V lost 0 bases and J lost 3 bases. This CDR3 is built from 16 residues. CDR1 and CDR2 (germline): DFQATT, SNEGSKA (reference sequence). This CDR3 is CSARDSKTSGGYEQYF. The CDR3 DNA is TGCAGTGCTAGAGATTCAAAGACTAGCGGGGGCTACGAGCAGTACTTC.

The chain combines TRBV5-1 with TRBJ1-4; no clear D gene. The CDR3 is 14 amino acids. Trimming left V 4 bases short and J 3 bases short, with 10 bases between. Germline V gene data show CDR1 as SGHRS and CDR2 as YFSETQ. The CDR3 DNA reads as TGCGCCAGCAGCCGCAGGAGCCCTAATGAAAAACTGTTTTTT. This sequence encodes CASSRRSPNEKLFF.

The V and J genes are TRBV20-1 and TRBJ2-3; 7 positions agree with TRBD1. Germline trimming cut 1 base from V and 8 bases from J; bases unmatched to any gene: 18. The germline V gene encodes CDR1 DFQATT and CDR2 SNEGSKA (reference sequence). The CDR3 covers 17 residues. The CDR3 coding sequence is TGCAGTGCTAGAGCCCCTTCCGGGGACAGAGCTTCTGGTACGCAGTATTTT. This sequence encodes CSARAPSGDRASGTQYF.

This clonotype occurred many times. V gene TRBV28 combines with J gene TRBJ2-4; D is unresolved. CDR1 and CDR2 (germline): MDHEN, SYDVKM. The germline V and J ends were trimmed by 4 bases and 0 bases, with 10 bases remaining between them. This CDR3 region has 15 residues. The CDR3: CASSSPSLAKNIQYF. For the CDR3, the DNA is TGTGCCAGCAGTTCCCCCTCACTAGCCAAAAACATTCAGTACTTC.

This clonotype came up many times. The chain links TRBV20-1 to TRBJ2-3; 7 positions match TRBD1. This CDR3 contains 14 residues. The V and J ends lost 3 bases and 6 bases, in that order; junction bases with no gene match: 9. The germline gives CDR1 DFQATT, CDR2 SNEGSKA (reference sequence). CDR3 protein: CSASADRVADTQYF. DNA for the CDR3: TGCAGTGCTAGTGCCGACAGGGTGGCGGATACGCAGTATTTT.

This clonotype was seen many times. The chain uses TRBV7-2 and TRBJ2-6, with D perhaps matching TRBD2 (6 bases). The CDR3 runs 15 residues. Between the trimmed V and J ends, which lost 5 bases and 1 base, there was a span of 9 bases. CDR1 is SGHTA and CDR2 is FQGNSA in the germline V gene. CDR3: CASSGGASGANVLTF. The CDR3 DNA follows: TGTGCCAGCAGCGGAGGGGCGTCTGGGGCCAACGTCCTGACTTTC.

In this sample, this clonotype turned up many times. The chain joins TRBV4-2 to TRBJ1-1; 8 bases agree with TRBD1. Trimming cost V 0 bases and J 11 bases; bases outside gene matches: 8. This CDR3 has 14 amino acids. Germline CDR1 is LGHNA and CDR2 is YNFKEQ. The CDR3 region has the DNA TGTGCCAGCAGCCAAGATAGACAGGGGAGTGTTGCTTTCTTT. It is translated as CASSQDRQGSVAFF.

This clonotype was found many times. The chain couples TRBV9 to TRBJ2-3; 9 bases line up with TRBD1. Trimming cost V 3 bases and J 5 bases; bases outside gene matches: 10. CDR1 SGDLS and CDR2 YYNGEE come from the germline V gene. This CDR3 is built from 16 residues. For the CDR3, the DNA is TGTGCCAGCAGCGCGGGGACAGGGCCCCCCGTAGATACGCAGTATTTT. This encodes CASSAGTGPPVDTQYF.

This clonotype was counted only a few times. This chain joins TRBV20-1 and TRBJ1-2, with 7 bases that match TRBD1. J lost 8 bases, V lost 6 bases, and 18 bases had no gene match. This CDR3 comprises 15 residues. CDR1 and CDR2 (germline): DFQATT, SNEGSKA (reference sequence). This CDR3 reads CSAGGQRRLSEGYTF. CDR3 coding DNA: TGCAGTGCCGGGGGACAGCGGAGGCTATCGGAGGGCTACACCTTC.

The gene calls are TRBV5-1 and TRBJ2-4, with 7 bases that match TRBD1. The CDR3 spans 17 residues. Germline CDR1 is SGHRS and CDR2 is YFSETQ. Trimming took 4 bases from V and 12 from J; bases not matched to a gene: 22. The CDR3 loop is CASSRGWDPDRLFNQYF. The DNA for the CDR3 is TGCGCCAGCAGCCGGGGATGGGACCCGGACAGGTTATTCAATCAGTACTTC.

Remarks on this clonotype: Given a much more abundant clone one base away, this may be a read error. The rearrangement uses TRBV24-1 and TRBJ2-1, with TRBD1 matching 7 bases. The CDR3 totals 14 residues. From germline, CDR1 is KGHDR and CDR2 SFDVKD. Trimming at V came to 7 bases and at J to 2 bases, leaving 4 bases not matched to a gene. CDR3 bases: TGTGCCACCAGGGAAGGACAGGCCTACAATGAGCAGTTCTTC. Its protein product is CATREGQAYNEQFF.

The V call is TRBV7-2, the J call TRBJ1-4; 9 bases line up with TRBD1. The ends lost 3 bases at V and 0 bases at J; junction bases unmatched: 2. Germline values: CDR1 SGHTA, CDR2 FQGNSA. The CDR3 is 16 residues long. The CDR3 is CASSFTGGTTNEKLFF. The CDR3, as DNA: TGTGCCAGCAGCTTCACAGGGGGCACAACTAATGAAAAACTGTTTTTT.

The chain has TRBV9 and TRBJ1-2; no definite D call. CDR1 SGDLS and CDR2 YYNGEE come from the germline V gene. This CDR3 has 14 amino acids. Trimming cost V 3 bases and J 5 bases, with 14 bases left between them. The CDR3 bases are TGTGCCAGCAGCGCAGCAGGTCTGTATTATGGCTACACCTTC. It encodes CASSAAGLYYGYTF.

This clonotype was picked up a small number of times. This chain joins TRBV20-1 and TRBJ2-2; 12 nucleotides agree with TRBD2. Trimming took 3 bases from V and 0 from J; bases not matched to a gene: 5. CDR1 DFQATT and CDR2 SNEGSKA come from the germline V gene (reference sequence). CDR3 length: 17 amino acids. The CDR3 DNA reads TGCAGTGCTAGGCCGACTAGCGGGGGTGCGAACACCGGGGAGCTGTTTTTT. This codes for CSARPTSGGANTGELFF.

The chain is built from TRBV7-6 and TRBJ2-7; TRBD2 matches 11 bases. The germline V gene has CDR1 SGHVS and CDR2 FNYEAQ. The CDR3 runs to 15 residues. J was trimmed by 2 bases and V by 8 bases; bases with no gene match: 8. The CDR3 coding sequence is TGTGCCAGCGCCGAGGGGACTAGCGGCCCCTACGAGCAGTACTTC. It yields the protein CASAEGTSGPYEQYF.